Listed below are T cell receptor beta chains from one sample, sequenced in a study of CD8 T cells in Susac syndrome. Using its own MiXCR run on the immunoSEQ multiplex PCR reads, TCRdb lists one record per CDR3 protein. The repertoire holds more than 150,000 distinct CDR3 sequences, 95% to 97% seen once, with about 0.12% in the top ten. The sequenced sample was CD4+ T cells from PBMCs. These receptors all stem from a human donor with Susac syndrome. The CDR3 runs from the conserved cysteine through the conserved F or W. D genes are given only for firm matches. Clone size, where shown, is once, few, many, or a class for clones that have expanded.

d_call,v_call,clone_size,j_call,cdr3_nt,cdr3_aa
-,TRBV30,-,TRBJ1-3,TGTGCCTGGAGTGCCGTCTCTGGAAACACCATATATTTT,CAWSAVSGNTIYF
-,TRBV23-1,once,TRBJ1-1,TGCGCCAGCAGCCACCCTATGGGGGTCACTGAAGCTTTCTTT,CASSHPMGVTEAFF
TRBD2,TRBV30,-,TRBJ2-7,TGTGCCTGGAGTGTATTTAGGGCGGGAGGGCGGCACGAGCAGTACTTC,CAWSVFRAGGRHEQYF
-,TRBV12-3/TRBV12-4,-,TRBJ1-1,TGTGCCAGCAGGCCGACAGTGAACACTGAAGCTTTCTTT,CASRPTVNTEAFF
-,TRBV29-1,-,TRBJ2-1,TGCAGCGTTGCACTCGACAATGAGCAGTTCTTC,CSVALDNEQFF
TRBD1,TRBV6-2/TRBV6-3,-,TRBJ1-2,TGTGCCAGCAGTGCCATACGACAGGGGGTGTCGTGGTACACCTTC,CASSAIRQGVSWYTF
TRBD1,TRBV29-1,-,TRBJ1-2,TGCAGCGTTTCTACAGGGGGGTCGGGCTACACCTTC,CSVSTGGSGYTF
-,TRBV29-1,-,TRBJ2-1,TGCAGCGTTGAAGGGGCCCCCGGGACTGATTCGAGAAATGAGCAGTTCTTC,CSVEGAPGTDSRNEQFF
TRBD1,TRBV6-1,-,TRBJ1-2,TGTGCCAGCAAGGGGGCAACTGGAGATACGTTTAGTGGCTACACCTTC,CASKGATGDTFSGYTF
TRBD1,TRBV20-1,-,TRBJ2-7,TGCAGTTCCCCGGGACAGGCGACTTACGAGCAGTACTTC,CSSPGQATYEQYF
-,TRBV30,once,TRBJ2-5,TGTGCCTGGAGTTCAGGGGAGACCCAGTACTTC,CAWSSGETQYF
-,TRBV28,-,TRBJ2-5,TGTGCCAGCAGTTTATGGAGGGGGACCCAGTACTTC,CASSLWRGTQYF
-,TRBV5-1,few,TRBJ2-2,TGCGCCAGCAGCTTGCAGGGGTCCGGGGAGCTGTTTTTT,CASSLQGSGELFF
-,TRBV7-2,-,TRBJ1-5,TGTGCCAGCGTCCAGGAAAACAATCAGCCCCAGCATTTT,CASVQENNQPQHF
-,TRBV19,-,TRBJ1-5,TGTGCCAGTAGTCTCATGGGAGGGAGAGCGGACAATCAGCCCCAGCATTTT,CASSLMGGRADNQPQHF
-,TRBV30,few,TRBJ1-1,TGTGCCTGGTCAGGGCAGAACACTGAAGCTTTCTTT,CAWSGQNTEAFF
TRBD1,TRBV29-1,-,TRBJ2-4,TGCAGCGCCCACGACAGGGTTCAAAACATTCAGTACTTC,CSAHDRVQNIQYF
-,TRBV29-1,once,TRBJ2-1,TGCAGCGTTGCCGCGACTAGGAACAATGAGCAGTTCTTC,CSVAATRNNEQFF
-,TRBV29-1,-,TRBJ2-1,TGCAGCGTTGAACCCGAGACTAAGCAGTTCTTC,CSVEPETKQFF
TRBD2,TRBV28,-,TRBJ2-7,TGTGCCAGCAGTCTCGCTAGCGGGAGGACCTACGAGCAGTACTTC,CASSLASGRTYEQYF
TRBD2,TRBV5-1,-,TRBJ2-1,TGCGCCAGCAGCTTGGGGACTAGCGGACCCCAGGGCTCCTACAATGAGCAGTTCTTC,CASSLGTSGPQGSYNEQFF
-,TRBV6-5,once,TRBJ2-5,TGTGCCAGCAGCCAAGGGCCACAGGTGACCCAGTACTTC,CASSQGPQVTQYF
TRBD2,TRBV20-1,-,TRBJ2-1,TGCAGTGCTGGGGCCGGACTAGACGTCAATGAGCAGTTCTTC,CSAGAGLDVNEQFF
TRBD2,TRBV10-3,-,TRBJ2-2,TGTGCCATCGCAGGGCTAGCGGGAGACGGGGAGCTGTTTTTT,CAIAGLAGDGELFF
-,TRBV28,-,TRBJ2-3,TGTGCCAGCAGTTTGCCCCCTAGCACAGATACGCAGTATTTT,CASSLPPSTDTQYF
-,TRBV5-4,-,TRBJ1-2,TGTGCCAGCAGCTTGAAGGGTCACTATGGCTACACCTTC,CASSLKGHYGYTF
-,TRBV19,-,TRBJ1-2,TGTGCCAGTAGCCTTCGAGGGGGGGCTCAGGAATATGGCTACACCTTC,CASSLRGGAQEYGYTF
-,TRBV20-1,-,TRBJ1-6,TGCAGTGCTAGAGGGTCAGGTTACTATAATTCACCCCTCCACTTT,CSARGSGYYNSPLHF
-,TRBV7-2,-,TRBJ2-3,TGTGCCAGCACCTTCCTAGGCGGAAGCACAGATACGCAGTATTTT,CASTFLGGSTDTQYF
-,TRBV12-3/TRBV12-4,-,TRBJ2-2,TGTGCCAGCAGTTTAATGGGAGGAGGTGCCGGCGGGGAGCTGTTTTTT,CASSLMGGGAGGELFF
-,TRBV19,few,TRBJ1-1,TGTGCCAGTAGTATCGCCGGGTCTGAAGCTTTCTTT,CASSIAGSEAFF
-,TRBV20-1,-,TRBJ1-5,TGCAGTGCTAGAGTCACTGGCTATCAGCCCCAGCATTTT,CSARVTGYQPQHF
TRBD1,TRBV7-2,-,TRBJ1-5,TGTGCCAGCAGCTCTCTTGCCCCGGGACAGGCGAGCAATCAGCCCCAGCATTTT,CASSSLAPGQASNQPQHF
-,TRBV6-7,-,TRBJ2-1,TGTGCCAGCAGCCAACTCGAAGAGCAGTTCTTC,CASSQLEEQFF
-,TRBV30,-,TRBJ1-1,TGTGCCTGGAGTGTAGGGCCTGAAGCTTTCTTT,CAWSVGPEAFF
-,TRBV6-6,-,TRBJ2-1,TGTGCCAGCAGTTTCGAATACGAGCAGTTCTTC,CASSFEYEQFF
TRBD1,TRBV6-5,-,TRBJ1-5,TGTGCCAGCAGTTACCTCGGACAGGGGCAGCCCCAGCATTTT,CASSYLGQGQPQHF
TRBD1,TRBV7-9,-,TRBJ1-1,TGTGCCAGCAGCTCGCAAGGACAGGCGACGGCCGCTTTCTTT,CASSSQGQATAAFF
TRBD1,TRBV24-1,once,TRBJ2-1,TGTGCCACCAGTGATTTTCCGGGGACAGGGCACAATGAGCAGTTCTTC,CATSDFPGTGHNEQFF
-,TRBV20-1,-,TRBJ2-7,TGCAGTGCTACCCCCGGCGGAGCCTACGAGCAGTACTTC,CSATPGGAYEQYF
-,TRBV3-1,-,TRBJ2-5,TGTGCCAGCAGCCAAGATTCGGGGGCAAGGGAGACCCAGTACTTC,CASSQDSGARETQYF
TRBD1,TRBV11-2,-,TRBJ2-2,TGTGCCAGCAGCTGGCCGGGACAGCCGAACACCGGGGAGCTGTTTTTT,CASSWPGQPNTGELFF
-,TRBV12-3/TRBV12-4,-,TRBJ2-1,TGTGCCAGCAGTTCCCAGGTCTCCCACAATGAGCAGTTCTTC,CASSSQVSHNEQFF
-,TRBV30,-,TRBJ2-5,TGTGCCTGGAGTGTAAAGGGCCTGGGGACCCAGTACTTC,CAWSVKGLGTQYF
-,TRBV3-1,-,TRBJ2-2,TGTGCCAGCAGCCAAGCGGGGAACACCGGGGAGCTGTTTTTT,CASSQAGNTGELFF
-,TRBV15,-,TRBJ2-2,TGTGCCACCGGGGCTCGACAGGCCACCGGGGAGCTGTTTTTT,CATGARQATGELFF
TRBD2,TRBV7-3,-,TRBJ2-3,TGTGCCAGCAGCTTAATGTTGGGACTAGCGGGAGGTACAGATACGCAGTATTTT,CASSLMLGLAGGTDTQYF
-,TRBV6-2/TRBV6-3,once,TRBJ2-6,TGTGCCAGCAGTTACGATAACTCTGGGGCCAACGTCCTGACTTTC,CASSYDNSGANVLTF
TRBD1,TRBV29-1,-,TRBJ2-7,TGCAGCGTTGATTCCGGGACAGGTAACAACTACGAGCAGTACTTC,CSVDSGTGNNYEQYF
TRBD2,TRBV3-1,-,TRBJ2-7,TGTGCCAGCAGCCCTCGGGCGGGAGGGAGGTACGAGCAGTACTTC,CASSPRAGGRYEQYF
TRBD1,TRBV10-3,-,TRBJ2-1,TGTGCCATCAGTGCACCGACAGGGAGCTCCTACAATGAGCAGTTCTTC,CAISAPTGSSYNEQFF
TRBD2,TRBV6-6,-,TRBJ2-3,TGTGCCAGCAGTTTCGCACTAGCGGGGGGAGGAGATACGCAGTATTTT,CASSFALAGGGDTQYF